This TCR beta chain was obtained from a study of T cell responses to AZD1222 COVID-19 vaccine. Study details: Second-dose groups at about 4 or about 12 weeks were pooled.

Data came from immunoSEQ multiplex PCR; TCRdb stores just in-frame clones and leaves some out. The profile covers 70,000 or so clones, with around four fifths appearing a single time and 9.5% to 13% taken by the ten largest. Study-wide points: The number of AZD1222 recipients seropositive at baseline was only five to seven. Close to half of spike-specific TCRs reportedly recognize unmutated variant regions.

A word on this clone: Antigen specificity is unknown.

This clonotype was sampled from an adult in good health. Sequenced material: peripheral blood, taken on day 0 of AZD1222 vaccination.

The CDR3 is CSASSGGARIGELFF. The CDR3 DNA follows: TGCAGTGCTAGTAGTGGGGGGGCCCGCATCGGGGAGCTGTTTTTT. The chain uses TRBV20-1 and TRBJ2-2, with D possibly being TRBD2 (7 bases). V lost 3 bases, J lost 7 bases, and 18 bases lay in between. The V gene's germline CDR1 is DFQATT and CDR2 SNEGSKA (reference sequence). The CDR3 has 15 amino acids.